These 5 T cell receptor beta chains originate from one sample sequenced in a study of cytomegalovirus exposure and HLA in healthy donors. Data came from immunoSEQ multiplex PCR; TCRdb stores just in-frame clones and leaves some out. Among 250,000 to 400,000 clones listed, approximately 85% were seen once. The sequenced sample consisted of PBMCs. The receptor set was obtained from a man aged 25 to 40 in good health and CMV-seronegative.

This clone has more than one count but fewer than ten. This CDR3 reads CASSQDPGQSYGYTF. The DNA for the CDR3 is TGTGCCAGCAGCCAAGATCCGGGACAGTCCTATGGCTACACCTTC. The V call is TRBV4-2, the J call TRBJ1-2, with TRBD1 matching over 7 bases. The CDR3 covers 15 residues. Germline loops: CDR1 LGHNA, CDR2 YNFKEQ. V shed 0 bases, J shed 4 bases, and the junction held 5 bases outside the gene matches.

The rearrangement uses TRBV5-6 and TRBJ1-3; 7 bases line up with TRBD1. Germline CDR1 reads SGHDT; CDR2 reads YYEEEE. J gave up 3 bases and V 4 bases, and 7 bases lay outside the gene matches. This CDR3 comprises 15 residues. The DNA of the CDR3 is TGTGCCAGCAGCCCGGGACAGTACCTTGGAAACACCATATATTTT. It translates to CASSPGQYLGNTIYF.

The chain recombines TRBV9 with TRBJ2-3; perhaps TRBD1 as D (6 bases). Trimming cost V 2 bases and J 3 bases, with 13 bases left between them. The germline CDR1 and CDR2 sequences are SGDLS and YYNGEE. The length of the CDR3 is 15 residues. The CDR3 bases are TGTGCCAGCAGCGTGGGGACAACCACAACAGATACGCAGTATTTT. The encoded protein is CASSVGTTTTDTQYF.

This clone occurred a few times. This rearrangement joins TRBV5-1 to TRBJ1-2, with a tentative D call TRBD1 (6 bases). This CDR3 contains 12 residues. Germline lookup yields CDR1 SGHRS and CDR2 YFSETQ. Trimming left V 4 bases short and J 8 bases short, with 12 bases between. CDR3 loop: CASSMQGNGYTF. The CDR3 DNA reads as TGCGCCAGCAGCATGCAGGGGAACGGCTACACCTTC.

The chain is built from TRBV11-2 and TRBJ2-5, with TRBD2 as a possible D gene (6 bases). Germline V lookup: CDR1 SGHAT, CDR2 FQNNGV. Trimming stripped 1 base from V and 4 bases from J, with 16 bases between. The CDR3 sequence is 16 residues long. This CDR3 reads CASSLGAMGEVETQYF. CDR3 bases: TGTGCCAGCAGCTTAGGGGCGATGGGGGAGGTAGAGACCCAGTACTTC.